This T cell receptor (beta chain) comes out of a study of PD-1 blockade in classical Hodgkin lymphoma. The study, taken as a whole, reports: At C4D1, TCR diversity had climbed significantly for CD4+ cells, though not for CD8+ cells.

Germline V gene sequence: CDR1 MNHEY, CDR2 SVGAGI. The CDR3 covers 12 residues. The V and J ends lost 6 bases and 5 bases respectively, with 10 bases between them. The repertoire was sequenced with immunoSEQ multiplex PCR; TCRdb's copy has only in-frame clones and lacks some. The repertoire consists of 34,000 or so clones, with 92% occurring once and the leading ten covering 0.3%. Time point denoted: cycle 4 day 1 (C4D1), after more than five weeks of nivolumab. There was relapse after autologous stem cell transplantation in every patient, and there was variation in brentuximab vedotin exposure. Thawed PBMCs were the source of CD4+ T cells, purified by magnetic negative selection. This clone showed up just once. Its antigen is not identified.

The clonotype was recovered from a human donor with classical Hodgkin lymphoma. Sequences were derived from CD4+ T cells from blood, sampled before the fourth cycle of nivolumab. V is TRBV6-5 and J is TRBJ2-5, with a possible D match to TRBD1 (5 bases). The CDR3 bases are TGTGCCAGCAGAAAGGGGTGGGAGACCCAGTACTTC. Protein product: CASRKGWETQYF.